One and the same sample provided the 16 T cell receptor beta chains below, sequenced in a study of cytomegalovirus exposure and HLA in healthy donors. The PCR was carried out with 60 Vbeta primers and 13 Jbeta primers. The protocol was immunoSEQ multiplex PCR, while the TCRdb copy is restricted to in-frame clones and leaves out a portion. The repertoire holds fewer than 250,000 clones, with roughly 87% as singletons. The sample was PBMCs. Receptor source: a man aged 40-55 years in good health and CMV-seropositive.

The rearrangement joins TRBV6-1 to TRBJ1-5; 7 bases fit TRBD1. The J segment lost 4 bases and the V segment lost 3 bases, leaving 6 bases of the junction unmatched. This CDR3 is built from 15 residues. CDR1 is MNHNS and CDR2 is SASEGT in the germline V gene. The CDR3 nucleotides are TGTGCCAGCAGTGACTGGGCAGGGGGTAATCAGCCCCAGCATTTT. This encodes CASSDWAGGNQPQHF.

The rearrangement uses TRBV30 and TRBJ1-2; 10 nucleotides align to TRBD1. Germline lookup yields CDR1 GTSNPN and CDR2 SVGIG (reference sequence). After removal of 2 bases from V and 6 bases from J, the junction contained 6 bases not matched to a gene. The CDR3 has 14 residues. The CDR3 DNA is TGTGCCTGGAGTATGACAGGGGGCGCGCATGGCTACACCTTC. Amino acid sequence: CAWSMTGGAHGYTF.

The chain couples TRBV18 to TRBJ2-2; 8 positions match TRBD2. The junction had 11 bases not matched to a gene; V was cut back by 1 base and J by 7 bases. Germline values: CDR1 KGHSH, CDR2 LQKENI. There are 17 residues in the CDR3. The CDR3 nucleotides read TGTGCCAGCTCACCACGGATTACGGAGCGGGAGAGCGGGGAGCTGTTTTTT. Its protein is CASSPRITERESGELFF.

The chain uses TRBV5-3 and TRBJ2-2, with D possibly matching TRBD2 (5 bases). TRBV5-3 is an ORF, and what it does is uncertain. V lost 0 bases and J 3 bases, leaving 12 bases between the germline ends. This CDR3 spans 16 amino acids. CDR3 DNA sequence: TGTGCCAGAAGCTTGGCGACGCGGGTTGACACCGGGGAGCTGTTTTTT. It codes for CARSLATRVDTGELFF.

This clone was observed a single time. V is TRBV4-1 and J is TRBJ1-1; a possible D gene is TRBD1 (5 bases). CDR3 length: 14 amino acids. Trimming left V 4 bases short and J 4 bases short, with 13 bases between. Germline CDR1 and CDR2: MGHRA and YSYEKL. In DNA, the CDR3 is TGCGCCAGCAGCCTACAACAGGCTCCCACTGAAGCTTTCTTT. Its protein product is CASSLQQAPTEAFF.

The V gene is TRBV9, the J gene TRBJ2-1, with 10 bases identical to TRBD1. The CDR3 extends over 14 amino acids. Germline lookup yields CDR1 SGDLS and CDR2 YYNGEE. The V gene end was trimmed by 0 bases and the J gene end by 7 bases; junction bases not matched to a gene: 1. In DNA form, the CDR3 reads TGTGCCAGCAGCGTAGGACAGGGGGCAAATGAGCAGTTCTTC. It codes for CASSVGQGANEQFF.

The rearrangement joins TRBV7-9 to TRBJ1-5; 7 nucleotides line up with TRBD1. This CDR3 has 19 amino acids. Germline V gives CDR1 SEHNR, CDR2 FQNEAQ (reference sequence). The V segment lost 5 bases and the J segment 0 bases; nucleotides outside the gene matches: 16. Written as DNA, the CDR3 is TGTGCCAGCAGCGGGGACAGCCGCGGGCCCGAATATAGCAATCAGCCCCAGCATTTT. Translating gives CASSGDSRGPEYSNQPQHF. The whole variable domain, filled in from reference TRBV7-9 and TRBJ1-5, reads DTGVSQNPRHKITKRGQNVTFRCDPISEHNRLYWYRQTLGQGPEFLTYFQNEAQLEKSRLLSDRFSAERPKGSFSTLEIQRTEQGDSAMYLCASSGDSRGPEYSNQPQHFGDGTRLSIL.

This sequence joins TRBV11-2 and TRBJ2-3, with 11 bases fitting TRBD2. Germline CDR1 SGHAT, CDR2 FQNNGV. The trim removed 2 bases at V and 2 bases at J, leaving 12 bases unmatched. This CDR3 region has 19 residues. CDR3 loop: CASSLQVASGRSFTDTQYF. CDR3 nucleotides: TGTGCCAGCAGCTTACAAGTGGCTAGCGGGAGGTCCTTCACAGATACGCAGTATTTT.

This clone was observed a single time. The chain uses TRBV5-1 and TRBJ1-5, with D tentatively TRBD1 (5 bases). Germline lookup yields CDR1 SGHRS and CDR2 YFSETQ. The ends were cut back, 0 bases at V and 4 bases at J, with 11 bases in the middle. The CDR3 consists of 15 residues. The CDR3 spells CASSLVGDLNQPQHF. DNA of the CDR3: TGCGCCAGCAGCTTGGTGGGGGACTTGAATCAGCCCCAGCATTTT.

V gene TRBV12-5 combines with J gene TRBJ2-3, with D possibly being TRBD1 (5 bases). V was trimmed by 3 bases and J by 11 bases, leaving 12 bases between them. CDR3 length: 12 amino acids. Per the germline V gene, CDR1 is LGHNT and CDR2 is FRNRAP. The CDR3 is CASGFVGQGQYF. The CDR3 DNA reads TGTGCTAGTGGTTTTGTGGGTCAGGGGCAGTATTTT.

The genes are TRBV11-3 and TRBJ2-1; 10 bases match TRBD2. CDR1 is SGHNT and CDR2 is YENEEA in the germline V gene. The CDR3 covers 16 residues. With 4 bases clipped from V and 0 bases from J, the junction kept 3 bases outside the gene matches. This CDR3 reads CASSSSGSNSYNEQFF. Written as DNA, the CDR3 is TGTGCCAGCAGCTCTAGCGGGAGTAACTCCTACAATGAGCAGTTCTTC.

The V gene is TRBV29-1, the J gene TRBJ1-1; no firm D call. This CDR3 spans 13 amino acids. Germline assignment: CDR1 SQVTM and CDR2 ANQGSEA. Trimming took off 3 bases at V and 8 bases at J, with 16 bases between the two ends. The chain's CDR3 is CSVDSRGTHEAFF. CDR3 sequence (DNA): TGCAGCGTTGATAGCCGGGGAACCCACGAAGCTTTCTTT.

The chain combines TRBV7-9 with TRBJ1-2; the match to TRBD1 covers 7 bases. Germline assignment: CDR1 SEHNR and CDR2 FQNEAQ (reference sequence). V shed 5 bases, J shed 2 bases, and the junction held 5 bases outside the gene matches. This CDR3 contains 14 residues. DNA for the CDR3: TGTGCCAGCAGCCCGCGGGACAGAAACTATGGCTACACCTTC. Protein: CASSPRDRNYGYTF.

The chain combines TRBV19 with TRBJ2-1, with TRBD2 identical over 9 bases. Germline trimming cut 8 bases from V and 0 bases from J; bases unmatched to any gene: 8. The CDR3 consists of 16 residues. Germline CDR1 and CDR2: LNHDA and SQIVND (reference sequence). DNA of the CDR3: TGTGCCAGTGGGCTGACTAGCGGAGGCTCCTACAATGAGCAGTTCTTC. It translates to CASGLTSGGSYNEQFF.

The J gene is TRBJ2-7, the V gene TRBV7-9; tentative D call: TRBD1 (5 bases). This CDR3 region has 14 residues. V shed 1 base and J shed 3 bases, with 10 bases lying between them. Germline V gene sequence: CDR1 SEHNR, CDR2 FQNEAQ (reference sequence). CDR3 residues: CASSLETDNYEQYV. CDR3 DNA: TGTGCCAGCAGCTTAGAGACAGACAACTACGAGCAGTACGTC.

V and J are TRBV2 and TRBJ1-2; 9 bases map to TRBD1. The ends lost 8 bases at V and 4 bases at J; junction bases unmatched: 5. CDR1 SNHLY and CDR2 FYNNEI come from the germline V gene. The CDR3 contains 13 residues. Here the CDR3 reads CASRTGAFYGYTF. As DNA, the CDR3 is TGTGCCAGCCGGACAGGGGCCTTCTATGGCTACACCTTC.